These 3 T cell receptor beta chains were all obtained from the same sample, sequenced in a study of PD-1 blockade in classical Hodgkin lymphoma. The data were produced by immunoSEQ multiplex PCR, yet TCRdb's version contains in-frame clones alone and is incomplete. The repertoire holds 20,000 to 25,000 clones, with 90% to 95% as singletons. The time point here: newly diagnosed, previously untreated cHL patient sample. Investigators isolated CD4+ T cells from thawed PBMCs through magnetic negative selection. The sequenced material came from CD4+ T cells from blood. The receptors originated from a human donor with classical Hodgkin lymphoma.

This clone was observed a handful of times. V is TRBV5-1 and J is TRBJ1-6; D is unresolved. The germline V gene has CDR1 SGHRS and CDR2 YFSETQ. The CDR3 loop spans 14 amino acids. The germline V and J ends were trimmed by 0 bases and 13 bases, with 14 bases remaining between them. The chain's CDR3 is CASSLGRSTTPLHF. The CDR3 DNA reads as TGCGCCAGCAGCTTGGGTCGGTCTACGACGCCCCTCCACTTT.

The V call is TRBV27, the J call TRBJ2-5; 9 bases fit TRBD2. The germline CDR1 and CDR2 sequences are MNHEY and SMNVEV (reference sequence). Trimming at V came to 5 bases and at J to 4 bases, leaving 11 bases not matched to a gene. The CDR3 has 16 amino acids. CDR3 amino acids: CASSPPPAGGGETQYF. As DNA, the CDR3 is TGTGCCAGCAGTCCCCCCCCAGCGGGAGGAGGAGAGACCCAGTACTTC.

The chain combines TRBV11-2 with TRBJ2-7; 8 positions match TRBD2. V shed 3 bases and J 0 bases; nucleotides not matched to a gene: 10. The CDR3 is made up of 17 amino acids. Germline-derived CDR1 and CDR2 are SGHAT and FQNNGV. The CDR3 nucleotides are TGTGCCAGCAGCTTTTCCCATGCGGGGGGTAGCTCCTACGAGCAGTACTTC. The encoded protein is CASSFSHAGGSSYEQYF.